This entry lists 9 T cell receptor beta chains sequenced from one sample in a study of T cells after yellow fever vaccination. TCRdb reprocessed the 5' RACE reads via MiXCR and lists one record per CDR3 protein. The sample contains a few hundred thousand distinct CDR3 sequences, approximately 4% of which appear only once. The sample was PBMCs, taken 15 days after the yellow fever booster vaccination. The receptors originated from a man aged 18 to 30 who received the YFV17D yellow fever vaccine.

This clonotype was counted at least ten times. V usage is TRBV12-3 or TRBV12-4 and J usage is TRBJ1-1, with 8 bases aligning to TRBD1. The ends lost 3 bases at V and 5 bases at J; junction bases unmatched: 5. This CDR3 is built from 14 residues. Here the CDR3 DNA reads TGTGCCAGCAGTTTTAGGGACAGGAGGACTGAAGCTTTCTTT. Translation: CASSFRDRRTEAFF.

V gene TRBV11-2 combines with J gene TRBJ2-1; 10 positions agree with TRBD2. There are 16 residues in the CDR3. V lost 5 bases, J lost 2 bases, and 6 bases stayed unmatched. Germline V gives CDR1 SGHAT, CDR2 FQNNGV. The CDR3 loop is CASSPSGGRTYNEQFF. In DNA form, the CDR3 reads TGTGCCAGCAGCCCTAGCGGGGGTAGAACCTACAATGAGCAGTTCTTC.

This clonotype was counted many times. The CDR3 nucleotides read TGTGCCAGCAGCTGGGATGCCGATTCACCCCTCCACTTT. Translating gives CASSWDADSPLHF. The V and J genes are TRBV7-3 and TRBJ1-6; no definite D call. Trimming shortened V by 4 bases and J by 8 bases, and 9 bases separated the two germline ends. This CDR3 has 13 amino acids. Germline loops: CDR1 SGHTA, CDR2 FQGTGA.

The chain carries TRBV7-9 and TRBJ1-2; D may be TRBD1 (5 bases). Germline CDR1 reads SEHNR; CDR2 reads FQNEAQ (reference sequence). This CDR3 contains 14 residues. V was trimmed by 0 bases and J by 5 bases, leaving 10 bases between them. The CDR3 DNA sequence: TGTGCCAGCAGCTTAGCGGTCCAGGGATATGGCTACACCTTC. This translates into CASSLAVQGYGYTF. Combining the CDR3 with reference TRBV7-9 and TRBJ1-2 gives the whole variable domain DTGVSQNPRHKITKRGQNVTFRCDPISEHNRLYWYRQTLGQGPEFLTYFQNEAQLEKSRLLSDRFSAERPKGSFSTLEIQRTEQGDSAMYLCASSLAVQGYGYTFGSGTRLTVV.

This clonotype showed up just a few times. This sequence joins TRBV30 and TRBJ2-1; tentatively, D is TRBD1 (5 bases). Germline V gives CDR1 GTSNPN, CDR2 SVGIG (reference sequence). The V end lost 3 bases, the J end lost 6 bases, and 15 bases lay between the germline ends. This CDR3 region has 14 residues. The CDR3 spells CAWSRNRQVNEQFF. The DNA for the CDR3 is TGTGCCTGGAGCAGGAACAGGCAGGTCAATGAGCAGTTCTTC.

This clonotype has at least ten counts. The chain recombines TRBV6-5 with TRBJ2-3, with TRBD2 matching 9 bases. Trimming at V came to 6 bases and at J to 2 bases, leaving 6 bases not matched to a gene. This CDR3 is built from 15 residues. CDR1 is MNHEY and CDR2 is SVGAGI in the germline V gene. The CDR3 nucleotides are TGTGCCAGCAGCCACGGACTAGCGAACACAGATACGCAGTATTTT. It codes for CASSHGLANTDTQYF.

Many counts were recorded for this clonotype. One junction end disagrees with the germline gene, perhaps due to a read error. V gene TRBV5-1 combines with J gene TRBJ2-5; TRBD1 aligns across 8 bases. The CDR3 spans 13 residues. Germline V lookup: CDR1 SGHRS, CDR2 YFSETQ. CDR3 residues: CASSPDRGETQYF. CDR3 bases: TGTGCCAGCAGCCCCGACAGGGGCGAGACCCAGTACTTC.

This clonotype appeared a few times. The CDR3 nucleotides are TGCAGTGCGTCATGGGTGGGCCGAGCAGATACGCAGTATTTT. Protein: CSASWVGRADTQYF. V and J are TRBV20-1 and TRBJ2-3, with D hard to call. This CDR3 spans 14 amino acids. The V and J ends lost 6 bases and 4 bases respectively, with 17 bases between them. CDR1 and CDR2 from the germline V gene are DFQATT and SNEGSKA (reference sequence).

This clonotype was seen at least ten times. The chain employs TRBV5-5 and TRBJ2-1, with 9 bases lining up with TRBD1. Trimming cost V 2 bases and J 9 bases; bases outside gene matches: 9. The CDR3 has 15 amino acids. Germline V CDR1 and CDR2: SGHKS, YYEKEE (reference sequence). The CDR3: CASSFPGQGIGEQFF. The CDR3 region has the DNA TGTGCCAGCAGCTTCCCGGGACAGGGAATCGGTGAGCAGTTCTTC.